These 20 T cell receptor beta chains originate from one sample sequenced in a study of blood T cell repertoires in COVID-19. The repertoire was sequenced with immunoSEQ multiplex PCR; TCRdb's copy has only in-frame clones and lacks some. Of roughly 220,000 clones listed, around 84% are singletons. Sequenced material: peripheral blood. These receptors were obtained from a man aged 55 to 70 with acute or convalescent COVID-19.

The gene calls are TRBV5-3 and TRBJ1-1; D perhaps matches TRBD1 (6 bases). TRBV5-3 is recorded as an ORF, its role being uncertain. The CDR3 runs to 14 residues. With 3 bases removed from V and 11 bases from J, the gap between germline ends came to 20 bases. The CDR3 spells CARSSEETGLAAFF. The CDR3 bases are TGTGCCAGAAGCTCCGAAGAAACAGGGTTAGCGGCTTTCTTT.

V gene TRBV29-1 combines with J gene TRBJ1-2; unclear D gene. V was shortened by 4 bases and J by 3 bases, with 15 bases between the two germline ends. The CDR3 has 14 residues. CDR1 is SQVTM and CDR2 is ANQGSEA in the germline V gene. As DNA, the CDR3 is TGCAGCGTTGTTGCAGAAAAACCTTACTATGGCTACACCTTC. It encodes CSVVAEKPYYGYTF.

This chain links TRBV28 with TRBJ1-5; 7 nucleotides align to TRBD1. CDR3 length: 12 residues. Germline V gene data show CDR1 as MDHEN and CDR2 as SYDVKM. With 10 bases clipped from V and 8 bases from J, the junction kept 8 bases outside the gene matches. Here the CDR3 DNA reads TGTGCCACCAAGACAGGGCTGGAGCCCCAGCATTTT. This gives the protein CATKTGLEPQHF.

The chain joins TRBV6-4 to TRBJ1-2, with a tentative D call TRBD1 (5 bases). Germline assignment: CDR1 MRHNA and CDR2 SNTAGT. There are 16 residues in the CDR3. V lost 3 bases and J 4 bases, leaving 18 bases between the germline ends. The CDR3 sequence: CASSENRQPLGYGYTF. Written as DNA, the CDR3 is TGTGCCAGCAGTGAAAACCGACAGCCCCTTGGCTATGGCTACACCTTC.

This clone has only one observation. The gene calls are TRBV3-1 (or the pseudogene TRBV3-2) and TRBJ2-5, with D possibly TRBD1 on 5 matching bases. V was cut by 1 base and J by 3 bases, with 12 bases left in between. The CDR3 runs to 15 residues. From germline, CDR1 is LGHDT and CDR2 YNNKEL (reference sequence). The CDR3 sequence: CASSQVKAGKETQYF. The CDR3 bases are TGTGCCAGCAGCCAAGTCAAAGCAGGGAAAGAGACCCAGTACTTC.

The count of this clone is one. The chain links TRBV7-2 to TRBJ2-1; perhaps TRBD2 as D (6 bases). CDR1 SGHTA and CDR2 FQGNSA come from the germline V gene. CDR3 length: 13 amino acids. The V and J ends lost 0 bases and 10 bases respectively, with 10 bases between them. CDR3 sequence: CASSLAGAGEQFF. In DNA, the CDR3 is TGTGCCAGCAGCTTAGCCGGTGCGGGGGAGCAGTTCTTC.

This clone occurred a few times. The chain uses TRBV28 and TRBJ2-3; TRBD1 matches 7 bases. The V segment lost 4 bases and the J segment 6 bases; nucleotides outside the gene matches: 16. In germline, CDR1 is MDHEN, CDR2 SYDVKM. CDR3 length equals 17 residues. The CDR3 nucleotides read TGTGCCAGCAGTTCCTTATTCGGACAGGAGGTAGGGGATACGCAGTATTTT. Protein sequence: CASSSLFGQEVGDTQYF.

This chain joins TRBV6-5 and TRBJ2-7, with D perhaps matching TRBD2 (7 bases). This CDR3 has 14 amino acids. CDR1 is MNHEY and CDR2 is SVGAGI in the germline V gene. V shed 0 bases and J shed 4 bases, with 10 bases lying between them. CDR3 DNA: TGTGCCAGCAGTTACTCGGGGGGGCGGTACGAGCAGTACTTC. It encodes CASSYSGGRYEQYF.

The chain is built from TRBV7-9 and TRBJ2-7, with a possible D match to TRBD2 (6 bases). V was pared by 5 bases and J by 5 bases, with 19 bases between. CDR3 length: 15 residues. CDR1 and CDR2 (germline): SEHNR, FQNEAQ (reference sequence). The CDR3 coding sequence is TGTGCCAGCAGCCCTCCCGGAGGGGCTTCTAACGAGCAGTACTTC. This encodes CASSPPGGASNEQYF.

The gene calls are TRBV18 and TRBJ1-1; D gene unclear. The CDR3 length is 14 residues. Trimming removed 3 bases at V and 4 bases at J, with 12 bases between. Germline V CDR1 and CDR2: KGHSH, LQKENI. CDR3 sequence reads: CASSPEGGRTEAFF. The CDR3 DNA reads as TGTGCCAGCTCACCTGAGGGAGGACGCACTGAAGCTTTCTTT.

This chain joins TRBV6-5 and TRBJ2-3, with 9 positions matching TRBD2. The V gene's germline CDR1 is MNHEY and CDR2 SVGAGI. The V segment lost 4 bases and the J segment 3 bases; nucleotides outside the gene matches: 2. The CDR3 sequence is 14 residues long. CDR3 sequence: CASSSGLATDTQYF. DNA of the CDR3: TGTGCCAGCAGTTCCGGACTAGCGACAGATACGCAGTATTTT.

This clone came up a few times. The CDR3 coding sequence is TGCGCCAGCAGTGAGGCAGGGATCTACGAGCAGTACTTC. This encodes CASSEAGIYEQYF. V gene TRBV10-1 combines with J gene TRBJ2-7; D is perhaps TRBD1 (5 bases). V was shortened by 2 bases and J by 3 bases, with 8 bases between the two germline ends. There are 13 residues in the CDR3. Germline lookup yields CDR1 WNHNN and CDR2 SYGVQD (reference sequence).

The V gene is TRBV25-1, the J gene TRBJ1-2; D possibly corresponds to TRBD1 (6 bases). Germline V gives CDR1 MGHDK, CDR2 SYGVNS. The length of the CDR3 is 15 residues. Trimming took 2 bases from V and 6 from J, leaving 16 bases between them. The CDR3 reads CASSERGGQGNGYTF. The CDR3 DNA follows: TGTGCCAGCAGTGAAAGGGGGGGCCAGGGGAATGGCTACACCTTC.

The CDR3 region is CASSSDSLYGYTF. DNA for the CDR3: TGTGCCAGCAGCTCAGACAGCCTCTATGGCTACACCTTC. The chain combines TRBV7-3 with TRBJ1-2; D is perhaps TRBD1 (5 bases). This CDR3 region has 13 residues. CDR1 is SGHTA and CDR2 is FQGTGA in the germline V gene. Trimming took off 4 bases at V and 4 bases at J, with 10 bases between the two ends. Together with reference TRBV7-3 and TRBJ1-2, the CDR3 gives the full variable domain: GAGVSQTPSNKVTEKGKYVELRCDPISGHTALYWYRQSLGQGPEFLIYFQGTGAADDSGLPNDRFFAVRPEGSVSTLKIQRTERGDSAVYLCASSSDSLYGYTFGSGTRLTVV.

This rearrangement joins TRBV10-3 to TRBJ1-1; D unresolved. V was cut by 3 bases and J by 1 base, with 9 bases left in between. CDR1 is ENHRY and CDR2 is SYGVKD in the germline V gene. This CDR3 is 14 amino acids long. The CDR3: CAISENSRNTEAFF. Here the CDR3 DNA reads TGTGCCATCAGTGAAAACAGCAGGAACACTGAAGCTTTCTTT.

The chain couples TRBV9 to TRBJ2-3; TRBD2 matches 10 bases. The CDR3 spans 13 residues. Germline trimming cut 3 bases from V and 8 bases from J; bases unmatched to any gene: 3. Germline V gene data show CDR1 as SGDLS and CDR2 as YYNGEE. Here the CDR3 reads CASSASGGGTQYF. The CDR3 DNA sequence: TGTGCCAGCAGCGCTAGCGGGGGCGGTACGCAGTATTTT.

The chain uses TRBV5-6 and TRBJ1-2, with D hard to call. The V end was cut by 3 bases, the J end by 0 bases, with 9 bases between. The CDR3 loop spans 14 amino acids. Germline-derived CDR1 and CDR2 are SGHDT and YYEEEE. This CDR3 reads CASSSSLPNYGYTF. The CDR3 DNA reads as TGTGCCAGCAGCTCCTCCCTCCCTAACTATGGCTACACCTTC. The entire variable domain, with the rest obtained from reference TRBV5-6 and TRBJ1-2, is as follows: DAGVTQSPTHLIKTRGQQVTLRCSPKSGHDTVSWYQQALGQGPQFIFQYYEEEERQRGNFPDRFSGHQFPNYSSELNVNALLLGDSALYLCASSSSLPNYGYTFGSGTRLTVV.

This clone was found once. The chain links TRBV5-6 to TRBJ2-1, with D possibly being TRBD1 (5 bases). The CDR3 has 13 residues. Germline loops: CDR1 SGHDT, CDR2 YYEEEE. The ends were cut back, 4 bases at V and 6 bases at J, with 11 bases in the middle. This CDR3 reads CASSLRQLNEQFF. The DNA of the CDR3 is TGTGCCAGCAGCCTCCGACAGCTCAATGAGCAGTTCTTC.

V usage is TRBV29-1 and J usage is TRBJ2-1; 7 bases are shared with TRBD2. From germline, CDR1 is SQVTM and CDR2 ANQGSEA. Losses at the gene ends were 6 bases for V and 6 bases for J; bases not matched to a gene: 8. The CDR3 loop spans 13 amino acids. CDR3 amino acids: CSVETWEGNEQFF. In nucleotides, the CDR3 is TGCAGCGTCGAAACTTGGGAGGGCAATGAGCAGTTCTTC.

This chain links TRBV6-5 with TRBJ2-7, with unresolved D. The CDR3 sequence is 11 residues long. The V gene's germline CDR1 is MNHEY and CDR2 SVGAGI. Trimming removed 6 bases from V and 0 bases from J, with 3 bases in between. CDR3 bases: TGTGCCAGCAGGGCCTCCTACGAGCAGTACTTC. This codes for CASRASYEQYF.